These T cell receptor beta chains were read from a single sample in a study of spatial heterogeneity in lung cancer. Via MiXCR, TCRdb re-called the 5' RACE reads, giving one row per CDR3 protein. The table lists approximately 81,000 distinct CDR3 sequences, around 13% of them singletons, with 4.6% in the top ten. Sequenced material: PBMCs, taken at surgery. The receptors stem from a male donor with early-stage non-small cell lung cancer. Both conserved end residues are part of each CDR3. The D gene is left open where the match is weak. Size is stated for part of the rows, as once, few or many counts, or as a class when the clone is expanded.

D	J	V	size	CDR3	DNA
TRBD2	TRBJ2-3	TRBV2	NA	CASSSPGTSGYADTQYF	TGTGCCAGCAGTTCCCCCGGGACTAGCGGCTACGCTGATACGCAGTATTTT
TRBD1	TRBJ1-2	TRBV7-9	NA	CASSPRGTDGYTF	TGTGCCAGCAGCCCCAGGGGGACGGATGGCTACACCTTC
TRBD1	TRBJ1-1	TRBV30	NA	CAWSIDRDTEAFF	TGTGCCTGGAGCATAGACAGGGATACTGAAGCTTTCTTT
NA	TRBJ1-1	TRBV7-2	few	CASSYRANTEAFF	TGTGCCAGCAGCTACAGGGCGAACACTGAAGCTTTCTTT
NA	TRBJ1-5	TRBV6-1	many	CASSEPPQPQHF	TGTGCCAGCAGTGAGCCTCCCCAACCCCAGCATTTT
NA	TRBJ2-1	TRBV23-1	NA	CASSQFVGPAYNEQFF	TGCGCCAGCAGTCAATTCGTCGGGCCTGCCTACAATGAGCAGTTCTTC
NA	TRBJ2-5	TRBV29-1	NA	CSSEETQYF	TGCAGCTCTGAGGAGACCCAGTACTTC
NA	TRBJ2-3	TRBV20-1	few	CSATDGQSTTDTQYF	TGCAGTGCCACCGACGGCCAGTCAACCACAGATACGCAGTATTTT
NA	TRBJ2-1	TRBV7-3	many	CASSNTNEQFF	TGTGCCAGCAGCAACACTAATGAGCAGTTCTTC
NA	TRBJ2-1	TRBV7-3	few	CASSRTDERTKFF	TGTGCCAGCAGTCGGACAGACGAGAGGACGAAGTTCTTC
NA	TRBJ1-3	TRBV9	NA	CASSVGNSISGNTIYF	TGTGCCAGCAGCGTAGGGAACAGCATCTCTGGAAACACCATATATTTT
NA	TRBJ1-2	TRBV29-1	NA	CSVPSRDRLGDGYTF	TGCAGCGTCCCCTCCCGGGACCGGCTCGGCGATGGCTACACCTTC
NA	TRBJ2-7	TRBV5-1	many	CASSGSGLGYEQYF	TGCGCCAGCAGCGGTTCAGGGTTGGGCTACGAGCAGTACTTC
NA	TRBJ1-5	TRBV29-1	NA	CSVALEGSDQPQHF	TGCAGCGTGGCTCTGGAGGGGTCGGATCAGCCCCAGCATTTT
NA	TRBJ2-1	TRBV18	NA	CASSPPDGRQFF	TGTGCCAGCTCACCCCCTGATGGGCGGCAGTTCTTC
NA	TRBJ1-1	TRBV28	many	CASRYLTEAFF	TGTGCCAGCAGATATCTTACTGAAGCTTTCTTT
TRBD2	TRBJ2-5	TRBV7-9	few	CASSPGLASETQYF	TGTGCCAGCAGCCCCGGACTAGCTTCAGAGACCCAGTACTTC
NA	TRBJ2-1	TRBV29-1	NA	CSVEPRYNEQFF	TGCAGCGTTGAACCGCGGTACAATGAGCAGTTCTTC
TRBD2	TRBJ2-1	TRBV5-1	NA	CASSSGTSGGAGNEQFF	TGCGCCAGCAGCTCCGGGACTAGCGGGGGGGCGGGGAATGAGCAGTTCTTC
NA	TRBJ1-3	TRBV5-1	few	CASSLDSSGNTIYF	TGCGCCAGCAGCCTAGACAGCTCTGGAAACACCATATATTTT
TRBD1	TRBJ1-3	TRBV12-3/TRBV12-4	many	CASSPGTGIISGNTIYF	TGTGCCAGCAGTCCCGGGACAGGGATCATCTCTGGAAACACCATATATTTT
TRBD2	TRBJ2-5	TRBV5-6	NA	CASSPGLAGVEETQYF	TGTGCCAGCAGCCCCGGACTAGCGGGAGTAGAAGAGACCCAGTACTTC
NA	TRBJ1-5	TRBV20-1	few	CSALQAPVGNQPQHF	TGCAGTGCTTTACAGGCTCCTGTGGGCAATCAGCCCCAGCATTTT
NA	TRBJ1-5	TRBV3-1	NA	CASSQDNNQPQHF	TGTGCCAGCAGCCAAGACAACAATCAGCCCCAGCATTTT
TRBD2	TRBJ2-1	TRBV20-1	NA	CSARGTSGRNEQFF	TGCAGTGCTAGAGGGACTAGCGGGAGAAATGAGCAGTTCTTC
TRBD1	TRBJ2-7	TRBV5-1	few	CASSLYGGQGIEQYF	TGCGCCAGCAGCTTGTACGGGGGACAGGGGATCGAGCAGTACTTC
TRBD2	TRBJ2-7	TRBV15	many	CATSRDQAGDLEQYF	TGTGCCACCAGCAGAGATCAAGCGGGAGACCTTGAGCAGTACTTC
NA	TRBJ2-2	TRBV12-3/TRBV12-4	NA	CAVFGAIRPGELFF	TGTGCCGTATTCGGGGCCATCCGCCCCGGGGAGCTGTTTTTT
TRBD2	TRBJ2-1	TRBV20-1	few	CSATLPGGPNEQFF	TGCAGTGCTACTCTACCGGGAGGGCCAAATGAGCAGTTCTTC
NA	TRBJ2-6	TRBV29-1	few	CSVNVGGANVLTF	TGCAGCGTTAACGTAGGAGGGGCCAACGTCCTGACTTTC
NA	TRBJ1-1	TRBV20-1	NA	CSAMLIMNTEAFF	TGCAGTGCCATGCTCATCATGAACACTGAAGCTTTCTTT
NA	TRBJ1-1	TRBV3-1	few	CASSHRRGTEAFF	TGTGCCAGCAGCCATCGACGGGGGACTGAAGCTTTCTTT
TRBD1	TRBJ1-2	TRBV29-1	few	CSVDFRGPNYGYTF	TGCAGCGTTGACTTCAGGGGGCCGAACTATGGCTACACCTTC
NA	TRBJ1-2	TRBV6-1	NA	CASSGLDRPYGYTF	TGTGCCAGCAGTGGGCTTGACCGTCCCTATGGCTACACCTTC
NA	TRBJ2-3	TRBV10-3	few	CAISESRGGRTDTQYF	TGTGCCATCAGTGAGTCGAGGGGGGGCCGCACAGATACGCAGTATTTT
TRBD1	TRBJ1-5	TRBV29-1	many	CSVVGQGDQPQHF	TGCAGCGTTGTTGGGCAGGGGGATCAGCCCCAGCATTTT
NA	TRBJ2-3	TRBV28	many	CASSLTERAGWTDTQYF	TGTGCCAGCAGTCTCACCGAGAGGGCAGGGTGGACAGATACGCAGTATTTT
TRBD1	TRBJ2-2	TRBV5-4	NA	CASSFDRGYTGELFF	TGTGCCAGCAGCTTCGACAGGGGATACACCGGGGAGCTGTTTTTT
TRBD2	TRBJ2-3	TRBV12-3/TRBV12-4	few	CASSFSGSGLTDTQYF	TGTGCCAGCAGTTTTAGCGGGAGTGGCCTCACAGATACGCAGTATTTT
NA	TRBJ2-3	TRBV30	NA	CAWSDRNTDTQYF	TGTGCCTGGTCGGACAGAAACACAGATACGCAGTATTTT
NA	TRBJ2-5	TRBV10-3	NA	CAISESRETQYF	TGTGCCATCAGTGAGTCGCGGGAGACCCAGTACTTC
TRBD2	TRBJ2-1	TRBV20-1	NA	CSARDDGGSSYNEQFF	TGCAGTGCTAGAGATGATGGCGGGAGCTCCTACAATGAGCAGTTCTTC
NA	TRBJ2-6	TRBV11-3	few	CASSLGGQGANVLTF	TGTGCCAGCAGCTTAGGGGGGCAGGGCGCCAACGTCCTGACTTTC
NA	TRBJ2-7	TRBV5-6	NA	CASSPGPPTIEQYF	TGTGCCAGCAGCCCCGGGCCCCCAACCATCGAGCAGTACTTC
TRBD1	TRBJ2-7	TRBV6-5	NA	CATRDSSYEQYF	TGTGCCACCCGGGACAGCTCCTACGAGCAGTACTTC